These 28 T cell receptor beta chains originate from one sample sequenced in a study of T cell responses to AZD1222 COVID-19 vaccine. Libraries were prepared by immunoSEQ multiplex PCR; TCRdb keeps only in-frame clonotypes and omits some of them. The sample has about 120,000 clones, roughly nine tenths seen once; the top ten hold approximately 2.4%. This material consisted of peripheral blood, taken on day 0 of AZD1222 vaccination. Every receptor here comes from an adult in good health.

A single count supports this clone. CDR3 nucleotides: TGTGCCAGCAGTTACAGCGGGGGAAGGAACACTGAAGCTTTCTTT. Translating it yields CASSYSGGRNTEAFF. V gene TRBV6-5 combines with J gene TRBJ1-1, with D tentatively TRBD1 (5 bases). CDR1 is MNHEY, CDR2 SVGAGI, per germline. This CDR3 contains 15 residues. With 2 bases removed from V and 1 base from J, the gap between germline ends came to 11 bases.

The chain uses TRBV28 and TRBJ1-1; D possibly corresponds to TRBD1 (5 bases). The germline gives CDR1 MDHEN, CDR2 SYDVKM. This CDR3 has 16 residues. V lost 7 bases, J lost 0 bases, and 18 bases lay in between. CDR3 sequence reads: CASTPRDGRMNTEAFF. Here the CDR3 DNA reads TGTGCCAGCACCCCCCGGGACGGCCGAATGAACACTGAAGCTTTCTTT.

The chain recombines TRBV30 with TRBJ1-1; D is undetermined. The V end lost 0 bases, the J end lost 6 bases, and 14 bases lay between the germline ends. Germline-derived CDR1 and CDR2 are GTSNPN and SVGIG (reference sequence). The CDR3 loop spans 14 amino acids. CDR3 in amino acids: CAWSVEVPRAEAFF. In DNA, the CDR3 is TGTGCCTGGAGTGTAGAGGTCCCTCGGGCTGAAGCTTTCTTT.

V usage is TRBV5-1 and J usage is TRBJ2-1; D remains unclear. V dropped 4 bases and J dropped 0 bases, with 8 bases sitting between them. The CDR3 has 14 residues. Per germline, CDR1 SGHRS and CDR2 YFSETQ. In nucleotides, the CDR3 is TGCGCCAGCAGCCTCGGAAGCTCCTACAATGAGCAGTTCTTC. Translation gives CASSLGSSYNEQFF.

This chain uses TRBV10-3 with TRBJ2-3; either TRBD1 or TRBD2 may supply D (5 bases each). Germline loops: CDR1 ENHRY, CDR2 SYGVKD. Trimming took 6 bases from V and 5 from J, leaving 9 bases between them. The CDR3 is 12 residues long. The CDR3 loop is CAIRGPKDTQYF. The CDR3 DNA reads as TGTGCCATCAGGGGACCGAAAGATACGCAGTATTTT.

This clone was seen more than once but under ten times. The chain employs TRBV28 and TRBJ1-2, with a weak D call TRBD1 (5 bases). The CDR3 covers 11 residues. Germline values: CDR1 MDHEN, CDR2 SYDVKM. V was cut by 4 bases and J by 8 bases, with 8 bases left in between. In nucleotides, the CDR3 is TGTGCCAGCAGTTCGGGGGACGGCTACACCTTC. It codes for CASSSGDGYTF.

The chain carries TRBV6-5 and TRBJ1-3, with 8 bases matching TRBD1. The CDR3 has 16 residues. The junction had 3 bases not matched to a gene; V was cut back by 2 bases and J by 0 bases. CDR1 and CDR2 from the germline V gene are MNHEY and SVGAGI. CDR3 sequence: CASSYGGQVSGNTIYF. The CDR3 DNA sequence: TGTGCCAGCAGTTACGGGGGACAGGTCTCTGGAAACACCATATATTTT.

The J gene is TRBJ1-1, the V gene TRBV28, with 9 bases aligning to TRBD1. V lost 5 bases to trimming and J lost 2 bases; unmatched junction nucleotides: 15. The CDR3 is 18 residues long. CDR1 and CDR2 from the germline V gene are MDHEN and SYDVKM. CDR3 amino acids: CASSRLGTGSHINTEAFF. Here the CDR3 DNA reads TGTGCCAGCAGTCGATTGGGGACAGGGTCCCACATCAACACTGAAGCTTTCTTT.

The J gene is TRBJ1-2, the V gene TRBV5-1; 10 nucleotides line up with TRBD1. This CDR3 is built from 16 residues. Germline lookup yields CDR1 SGHRS and CDR2 YFSETQ. The V gene end was trimmed by 4 bases and the J gene end by 4 bases; junction bases not matched to a gene: 10. The DNA of the CDR3 is TGCGCCAGCAGCCCGAACCGGGACAGGGGCCGCTATGGCTACACCTTC. Amino acid sequence: CASSPNRDRGRYGYTF.

A note on this clone: At one of its ends the junction is not consistent with the germline gene, which may arise from a read error. J is TRBJ2-1 and V is TRBV7-9, with 9 bases fitting TRBD1. The germline gives CDR1 SEHNR, CDR2 FQNEAQ (reference sequence). The CDR3 totals 16 residues. The chain's CDR3 is CANSLGTGGGSDEQFF. CDR3 sequence (DNA): TGTGCCAACAGCTTAGGAACAGGGGGCGGCTCGGATGAGCAGTTCTTC.

CDR3 loop: CASRLGQGGNQPQHF. CDR3 bases: TGTGCCAGCAGACTTGGACAGGGGGGCAATCAGCCCCAGCATTTT. V is TRBV28 and J is TRBJ1-5; TRBD1 aligns across 10 bases. The length of the CDR3 is 15 residues. After removal of 6 bases from V and 2 bases from J, the junction contained 4 bases not matched to a gene. Germline V gives CDR1 MDHEN, CDR2 SYDVKM.

This rearrangement joins TRBV3-1 (or the pseudogene TRBV3-2) to TRBJ2-1; 12 positions match TRBD2. CDR3 length: 17 amino acids. Germline V gene lookup returns CDR1 LGHDT and CDR2 YNNKEL (reference sequence). J gave up 6 bases and V 4 bases, and 10 bases lay outside the gene matches. The CDR3 nucleotides are TGTGCCAGCAGCCCTGGACTAGCGGGACGATCGGCCAATGAGCAGTTCTTC. It codes for CASSPGLAGRSANEQFF.

The rearrangement uses TRBV3-1 (or the pseudogene TRBV3-2) and TRBJ2-1; 10 bases match TRBD1. CDR3 size: 16 residues. V gave up 4 bases and J gave up 1 base; unmatched junction bases: 4. The germline gives CDR1 LGHDT, CDR2 YNNKEL (reference sequence). In nucleotides, the CDR3 is TGTGCCAGCAGCCCCTGGACAGGGGGTTCCTACAATGAGCAGTTCTTC. It encodes CASSPWTGGSYNEQFF.

This chain connects TRBV5-6 to TRBJ1-5, with 9 positions matching TRBD1. CDR1 and CDR2 (germline): SGHDT, YYEEEE. The ends lost 5 bases at V and 7 bases at J; junction bases unmatched: 7. CDR3 size: 14 residues. DNA for the CDR3: TGTGCCAGCAGTCGGGGACAGGGATCACAGCCCCAGCATTTT. Its protein product is CASSRGQGSQPQHF.

This rearrangement joins TRBV7-3 to TRBJ2-1, with D unresolved. The germline V and J ends were trimmed by 4 bases and 0 bases, with 13 bases remaining between them. Germline V CDR1 and CDR2: SGHTA, FQGTGA. The CDR3 is 16 amino acids. The CDR3 sequence is CASSSKRESSYNEQFF. CDR3 DNA sequence: TGTGCCAGCAGCTCCAAGCGCGAGAGCTCCTACAATGAGCAGTTCTTC.

The chain carries TRBV4-1 and TRBJ2-1; D might be TRBD1 or TRBD2, each matching 5 bases. The V end lost 3 bases, the J end lost 6 bases, and 18 bases lay between the germline ends. The CDR3 sequence is 16 residues long. Germline V CDR1 and CDR2: MGHRA, YSYEKL. CDR3: CASSQVSAPRGNEQFF. The CDR3 DNA follows: TGCGCCAGCAGCCAGGTTAGCGCTCCGAGGGGCAATGAGCAGTTCTTC.

The chain links TRBV4-2 to TRBJ2-7; the D gene is possibly TRBD2 (5 bases). CDR3 length: 17 amino acids. Germline CDR1 is LGHNA and CDR2 is YNFKEQ. Between the trimmed V and J ends, which lost 0 bases and 7 bases, there was a span of 22 bases. The CDR3 coding sequence is TGTGCCAGCAGCCAAGATCCAGGAGGCGCCTCATCTACGGAGCAGTACTTC. Protein sequence: CASSQDPGGASSTEQYF.

The chain carries TRBV3-1 (or the pseudogene TRBV3-2) and TRBJ2-1; TRBD2 aligns across 8 bases. CDR1 and CDR2 (germline): LGHDT, YNNKEL (reference sequence). After removal of 0 bases from V and 2 bases from J, the junction contained 3 bases not matched to a gene. The length of the CDR3 is 16 residues. The CDR3 nucleotides read TGTGCCAGCAGCCAAGATTTAGCGGGAACCTACAATGAGCAGTTCTTC. Translating gives CASSQDLAGTYNEQFF.

The chain uses TRBV12-3 or TRBV12-4 and TRBJ1-1, with 7 bases fitting TRBD1. J lost 6 bases, V lost 6 bases, and 1 base had no gene match. This CDR3 region has 11 residues. The DNA for the CDR3 is TGTGCCAGCAGAGGGACAGCTGAAGCTTTCTTT. It translates to CASRGTAEAFF.

The chain uses TRBV30 and TRBJ1-3; no firm D call. This CDR3 spans 12 amino acids. Germline V gives CDR1 GTSNPN, CDR2 SVGIG (reference sequence). The germline V and J ends were trimmed by 0 bases and 5 bases, with 5 bases remaining between them. CDR3 in DNA: TGTGCCTGGAGTGTATCTCGAAACACCATATATTTT. Translated: CAWSVSRNTIYF. Full variable domain (missing parts from reference TRBV30 and TRBJ1-3): SQTIHQWPATLVQPVGSPLSLECTVEGTSNPNLYWYRQAAGRGLQLLFYSVGIGQISSEVPQNLSASRPQDRQFILSSKKLLLSDSGFYLCAWSVSRNTIYFGEGSWLTVV.

The V call is TRBV11-3, the J call TRBJ2-3; a weak D match, TRBD2 (5 bases). The CDR3 consists of 15 residues. The V gene lost 3 bases and the J gene lost 3 bases, with 13 bases spanning the gap. Looked up from germline, CDR1 is SGHNT and CDR2 is YENEEA. The CDR3 bases are TGTGCCAGCAGCTTGGGTGTAGGGAGTACAGATACGCAGTATTTT. Its protein is CASSLGVGSTDTQYF.

The rearrangement joins TRBV6-4 to TRBJ2-1, with a weak D call TRBD2 (5 bases). The CDR3 length is 14 residues. Germline CDR1 is MRHNA and CDR2 is SNTAGT. Trimming removed 3 bases at V and 5 bases at J, with 11 bases between. Here the CDR3 reads CASSEGRLDNEQFF. DNA of the CDR3: TGTGCCAGCAGTGAAGGGAGATTGGACAATGAGCAGTTCTTC.

V and J are TRBV30 and TRBJ2-6, with D unresolved. From germline, CDR1 is GTSNPN and CDR2 SVGIG (reference sequence). Trimming took 0 bases from V and 0 from J, leaving 9 bases between them. The CDR3 contains 16 residues. The CDR3 is CAWSVPWGSGANVLTF. DNA of the CDR3: TGTGCCTGGAGTGTACCTTGGGGCTCTGGGGCCAACGTCCTGACTTTC.

The V call is TRBV10-3, the J call TRBJ2-7; 9 nucleotides align to TRBD1. The V and J ends lost 3 bases and 2 bases, in that order; junction bases with no gene match: 8. Germline V gene sequence: CDR1 ENHRY, CDR2 SYGVKD. This CDR3 is 16 amino acids long. The CDR3 reads CAISDPGTGITYEQYF. CDR3 bases: TGTGCCATCAGTGACCCCGGGACAGGGATCACCTACGAGCAGTACTTC.

V usage is TRBV5-1 and J usage is TRBJ2-1; TRBD2 matches at 10 bases. Germline lookup yields CDR1 SGHRS and CDR2 YFSETQ. CDR3 length: 17 residues. The V segment lost 0 bases and the J segment 10 bases; nucleotides outside the gene matches: 13. CDR3 amino acids: CASSLGTSGMRGLEQFF. CDR3 DNA: TGCGCCAGCAGCTTGGGGACTAGCGGAATGAGGGGTCTGGAGCAGTTCTTC. The whole variable domain, remainder taken from reference TRBV5-1 and TRBJ2-1, is KAGVTQTPRYLIKTRGQQVTLSCSPISGHRSVSWYQQTPGQGLQFLFEYFSETQRNKGNFPGRFSGRQFSNSRSEMNVSTLELGDSALYLCASSLGTSGMRGLEQFFGPGTRLTVL.

This chain joins TRBV5-1 and TRBJ2-3; D possibly corresponds to TRBD1 (6 bases). The CDR3 extends over 14 amino acids. Germline-derived CDR1 and CDR2 are SGHRS and YFSETQ. V gave up 4 bases and J gave up 4 bases, with 13 bases separating them. The DNA for the CDR3 is TGCGCCAGCAGCAAAGTTCAGGGGTCAGATACGCAGTATTTT. It specifies CASSKVQGSDTQYF.

The gene calls are TRBV4-1 and TRBJ2-4; no clear D gene. Germline loops: CDR1 MGHRA, CDR2 YSYEKL. The V and J ends lost 9 bases and 2 bases respectively, with 14 bases between them. The CDR3 spans 14 residues. Written as DNA, the CDR3 is TGCGCCAGTACTCCCTCCCCCACCAAAAACATTCAGTACTTC. It codes for CASTPSPTKNIQYF.

The chain is built from TRBV5-1 and TRBJ1-1, with D perhaps matching TRBD1 (5 bases). The V and J ends lost 3 bases and 0 bases respectively, with 6 bases between them. The germline gives CDR1 SGHRS, CDR2 YFSETQ. The CDR3 is 13 residues long. The CDR3 here is CASSSGVNTEAFF. The CDR3, as DNA: TGCGCCAGCAGCTCGGGGGTGAACACTGAAGCTTTCTTT.